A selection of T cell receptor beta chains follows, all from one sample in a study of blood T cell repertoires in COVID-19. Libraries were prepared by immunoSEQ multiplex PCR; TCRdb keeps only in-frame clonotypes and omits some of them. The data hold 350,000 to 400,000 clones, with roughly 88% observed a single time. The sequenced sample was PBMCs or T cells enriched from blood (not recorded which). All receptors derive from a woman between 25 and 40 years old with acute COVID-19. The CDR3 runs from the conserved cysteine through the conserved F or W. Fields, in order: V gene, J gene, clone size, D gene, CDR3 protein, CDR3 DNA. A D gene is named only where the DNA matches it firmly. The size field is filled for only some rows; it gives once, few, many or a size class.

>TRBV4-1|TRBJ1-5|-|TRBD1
CASSQGQGYQPQHF
TGCGCCAGCAGCCAAGGACAGGGCTATCAGCCCCAGCATTTT
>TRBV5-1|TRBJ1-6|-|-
CASSFEDSESPLHF
TGCGCCAGCAGCTTTGAGGACTCTGAGTCACCCCTCCACTTT
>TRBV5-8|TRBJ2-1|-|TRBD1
CASSLGTGQGAMNFVNEQFF
TGTGCCAGCAGTCTCGGAACGGGACAGGGGGCAATGAACTTCGTCAATGAGCAGTTCTTC
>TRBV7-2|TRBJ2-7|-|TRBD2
CASTPGRSRPYEQYF
TGTGCCAGCACCCCCGGGAGGAGTCGCCCCTACGAGCAGTACTTC
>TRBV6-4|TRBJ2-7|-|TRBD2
CASSVVAGGSYEQYF
TGTGCCAGCAGTGTTGTGGCGGGGGGATCCTACGAGCAGTACTTC
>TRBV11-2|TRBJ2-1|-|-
CASSLDGGYNEQFF
TGTGCCAGCAGTCTTGACGGGGGCTACAATGAGCAGTTCTTC
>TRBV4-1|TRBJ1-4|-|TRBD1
CASSQGDRGWSEKLFF
TGCGCCAGCAGCCAAGGGGACAGGGGTTGGAGCGAAAAACTGTTTTTT
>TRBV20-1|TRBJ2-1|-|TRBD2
CSASPLAGGLGNEQFF
TGCAGTGCTAGTCCCCTAGCGGGGGGTCTTGGCAATGAGCAGTTCTTC
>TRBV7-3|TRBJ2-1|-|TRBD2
CASSLQAGGYNEQFF
TGTGCCAGCAGCCTACAAGCGGGAGGTTACAATGAGCAGTTCTTC
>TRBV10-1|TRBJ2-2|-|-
CASGTSDRAGELFF
TGCGCCAGCGGGACAAGTGACCGGGCCGGGGAGCTGTTTTTT
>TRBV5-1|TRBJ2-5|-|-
CASSLVTEQETQYF
TGCGCCAGCAGTCTTGTGACAGAACAAGAGACCCAGTACTTC
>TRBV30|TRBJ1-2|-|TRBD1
CAWRGQGALYGYTF
TGTGCCTGGAGGGGACAGGGGGCTCTCTATGGCTACACCTTC
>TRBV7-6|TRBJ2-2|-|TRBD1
CASSPGQSNTGELFF
TGTGCCAGCAGCCCGGGACAGTCGAACACCGGGGAGCTGTTTTTT
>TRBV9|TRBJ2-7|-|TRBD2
CASSVASGGVYEQYF
TGTGCCAGCAGCGTAGCTAGCGGGGGGGTCTACGAGCAGTACTTC
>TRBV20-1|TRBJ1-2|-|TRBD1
CSASPGGIGYGYTF
TGCAGTGCTAGTCCAGGGGGCATAGGCTATGGCTACACCTTC
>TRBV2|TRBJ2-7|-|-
CASSRQARIYEQYF
TGTGCCAGCAGTCGACAGGCCCGGATCTACGAGCAGTACTTC
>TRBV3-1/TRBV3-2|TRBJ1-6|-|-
CASSHGGSPLHF
TGTGCCAGCAGCCACGGGGGATCACCCCTCCACTTT
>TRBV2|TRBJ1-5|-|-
CASSRVDQPQHF
TGTGCCAGCAGTCGGGTGGATCAGCCCCAGCATTTT
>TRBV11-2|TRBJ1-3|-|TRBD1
CASSLGTGPGNTIYF
TGTGCCAGCAGCTTAGGGACAGGGCCCGGGAACACCATATATTTT
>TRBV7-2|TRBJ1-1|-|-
CASSLVAGINTEAFF
TGTGCCAGCAGCTTAGTAGCAGGGATAAACACTGAAGCTTTCTTT
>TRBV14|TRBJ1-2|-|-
CASSQDRRGYYYGYTF
TGTGCCAGCAGCCAAGATAGGAGGGGATACTACTATGGCTACACCTTC
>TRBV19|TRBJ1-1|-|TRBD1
CASSIVDRGRGTEAFF
TGTGCCAGTAGTATCGTGGACAGGGGGCGCGGCACTGAAGCTTTCTTT
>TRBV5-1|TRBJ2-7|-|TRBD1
CASSSGQGFSDSYEQYF
TGCGCCAGCAGCTCCGGACAGGGGTTCTCTGATTCCTACGAGCAGTACTTC
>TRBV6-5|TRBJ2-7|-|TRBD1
CASSTGQAAYEQYF
TGTGCCAGCAGCACGGGACAGGCTGCCTACGAGCAGTACTTC
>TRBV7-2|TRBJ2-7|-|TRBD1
CASSLYGTGIEQYF
TGTGCCAGCAGCTTATACGGGACAGGGATCGAGCAGTACTTC
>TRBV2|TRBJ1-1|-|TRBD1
CASSGTAIEAFF
TGTGCCAGCAGCGGGACAGCTATTGAAGCTTTCTTT
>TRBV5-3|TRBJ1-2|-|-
CARSLAPVLYGYTF
TGTGCCAGAAGCTTGGCCCCGGTTCTCTATGGCTACACCTTC
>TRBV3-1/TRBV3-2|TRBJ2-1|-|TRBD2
CASSQGAGGMLRNEQFF
TGTGCCAGCAGCCAAGGGGCGGGGGGGATGTTAAGAAATGAGCAGTTCTTC
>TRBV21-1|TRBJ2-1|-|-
CASSLREAGVYNEQFF
TGTGCCAGCAGTCTCCGAGAAGCAGGGGTATACAATGAGCAGTTCTTC
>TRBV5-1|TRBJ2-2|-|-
CASSLGLSRKGPNTGELFF
TGCGCCAGCAGCTTGGGACTCAGCCGTAAGGGGCCGAACACCGGGGAGCTGTTTTTT
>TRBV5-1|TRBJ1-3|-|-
CASSSPRVHSGNTIYF
TGCGCCAGCAGCTCCCCCAGGGTTCACTCTGGAAACACCATATATTTT
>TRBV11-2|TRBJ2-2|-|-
CASSSMGSDRNTGELFF
TGTGCCAGCAGCTCTATGGGATCGGACAGGAACACCGGGGAGCTGTTTTTT
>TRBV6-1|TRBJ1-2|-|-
CASSVRDNPPNYGYTF
TGTGCCAGCAGTGTCCGGGACAACCCTCCTAACTATGGCTACACCTTC
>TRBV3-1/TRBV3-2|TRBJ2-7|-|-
CASSLLGYEQYF
TGTGCCAGCAGCCTACTTGGCTACGAGCAGTACTTC
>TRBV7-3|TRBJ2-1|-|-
CASSPIGRGHNEQFF
TGTGCCAGCAGCCCCATTGGGCGGGGCCACAATGAGCAGTTCTTC
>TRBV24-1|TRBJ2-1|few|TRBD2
CATSGLGSYNEQFF
TGTGCCACCAGCGGACTAGGCTCCTACAATGAGCAGTTCTTC